Below are 31 T cell receptor beta chains sequenced from a single sample in a study of blood T cells in healthy people across ages. Next came a second PCR, run for about 6 to 12 cycles, which used a sample-barcoded 5' primer along with a J-beta primer mix. TCRdb redid the calling of the 5' RACE reads with MiXCR, one entry per CDR3 protein. The sample gives fewer than 2 million distinct CDR3 sequences, about two fifths of which show up once; roughly 24% is in the top ten. The sample was blood. The receptor source for this set is a human donor in good health.

This chain connects TRBV7-2 to TRBJ1-2; 7 nucleotides line up with TRBD1. V trimming: 3 bases; J trimming: 6 bases; junction bases outside the gene matches: 10. The CDR3 runs 15 residues. The germline V gene has CDR1 SGHTA and CDR2 FQGNSA. The CDR3 region is CASSLTGDSYHGYTF. The DNA for the CDR3 is TGTGCCAGCAGCTTGACTGGGGACAGCTACCATGGCTACACCTTC.

This rearrangement joins TRBV28 to TRBJ2-5; D is uncertain. In germline, CDR1 is MDHEN, CDR2 SYDVKM. The CDR3 covers 14 residues. V was shortened by 6 bases and J by 6 bases, with 17 bases between the two germline ends. In DNA form, the CDR3 reads TGTGCCAGCAGCCTTCCAACCATGGCAAAGACCCAGTACTTC. Amino acid sequence: CASSLPTMAKTQYF.

The chain employs TRBV7-3 and TRBJ1-1, with D hard to call. The CDR3 length is 14 residues. CDR1 and CDR2 from the germline V gene are SGHTA and FQGTGA. The V and J ends lost 4 bases and 5 bases respectively, with 14 bases between them. The CDR3 DNA sequence: TGTGCCAGCAGCTCCGCGGGCAGCCAAACTGAAGCTTTCTTT. This sequence encodes CASSSAGSQTEAFF.

The chain recombines TRBV11-2 with TRBJ2-5, with TRBD1 as a possible D gene (6 bases). The CDR3 has 15 amino acids. Germline V gives CDR1 SGHAT, CDR2 FQNNGV. V gave up 1 base and J gave up 2 bases, with 11 bases separating them. The CDR3 is CASSLVSRGQETQYF. CDR3 DNA sequence: TGTGCCAGCAGCTTAGTAAGCAGGGGACAAGAGACCCAGTACTTC.

J is TRBJ1-2 and V is TRBV29-1, with D uncertain. The germline V gene encodes CDR1 SQVTM and CDR2 ANQGSEA. Trimming stripped 2 bases from V and 2 bases from J, with 12 bases between. The CDR3 spans 14 residues. For the CDR3, the DNA is TGCAGCGTTGAATTCACTGGCCTAAACTATGGCTACACCTTC. Protein product: CSVEFTGLNYGYTF.

This clonotype was detected ten times or more. The J gene is TRBJ2-7, the V gene TRBV6-5, with D uncertain. V lost 5 bases, J lost 0 bases, and 11 bases lay in between. Germline V gives CDR1 MNHEY, CDR2 SVGAGI. The CDR3 runs 14 residues. In DNA, the CDR3 is TGTGCCAGCAGTCATGAATTAAGCTCCTACGAGCAGTACTTC. As protein: CASSHELSSYEQYF.

V usage is TRBV7-8 and J usage is TRBJ2-4, with a possible D match to TRBD1 (5 bases). TRBJ2-7 explains the end of the DNA better; the J call may be wrong. CDR1 SGHVS and CDR2 FQNEAQ come from the germline V gene. The CDR3 runs 13 residues. CDR3 nucleotides: TGTGCCAGCAGCTTAGATCCCGACAGCGAGCAGTACTTC. Translation: CASSLDPDSEQYF.

This clonotype came up a few times. The DNA for the CDR3 is TGTGCCAGCAGCTTAGCAGGGGACCCGCCAGGGACCCAGTACTTC. Translating it yields CASSLAGDPPGTQYF. The chain recombines TRBV7-8 with TRBJ2-5; D is tentatively TRBD1 or TRBD2 (5 bases each). The germline V and J ends were trimmed by 0 bases and 7 bases, with 15 bases remaining between them. The germline CDR1 and CDR2 sequences are SGHVS and FQNEAQ. This CDR3 contains 15 residues.

The chain links TRBV7-3 to TRBJ2-2, with 9 bases identical to TRBD2. The germline gives CDR1 SGHTA, CDR2 FQGTGA. This CDR3 is built from 20 residues. V dropped 5 bases and J dropped 2; count of bases not matched to a gene: 18. The CDR3 sequence: CASSPKPHPGLARNTGELFF. DNA for the CDR3: TGTGCCAGCAGCCCCAAACCTCACCCGGGACTAGCCCGAAACACCGGGGAGCTGTTTTTT.

V usage is TRBV10-1 and J usage is TRBJ2-3, with 9 bases lining up with TRBD2. CDR1 and CDR2 (germline): WNHNN, SYGVQD (reference sequence). CDR3 size: 15 residues. The trim removed 6 bases at V and 8 bases at J, leaving 12 bases unmatched. The CDR3 sequence is CASSLSSGRIGTQYF. The DNA of the CDR3 is TGCGCCAGCAGCCTTAGTAGCGGGAGAATTGGTACGCAGTATTTT.

On this clonotype itself: The CDR3 ends on some other residue instead of the conserved phenylalanine or tryptophan, so this is likely a read error. The genes are TRBV5-1 and TRBJ2-7, with 7 positions matching TRBD2. The J call is doubtful: the DNA matches TRBJ2-5 better. The CDR3 covers 15 residues. The germline CDR1 and CDR2 sequences are SGHRS and YFSETQ. The CDR3 nucleotides read TGCGCCAGCAGCTCCGATCGGACTAGGCAAGAGACCCAGTACTTA. Its protein product is CASSSDRTRQETQYL.

This clonotype came up a few times. The chain joins TRBV6-2 or TRBV6-3 to TRBJ1-2; the match to TRBD1 covers 8 bases. This CDR3 contains 13 residues. Losses at the gene ends were 3 bases for V and 10 bases for J; bases not matched to a gene: 7. The V gene's germline CDR1 is MNHEY and CDR2 SVGEGT. For the CDR3, the DNA is TGTGCCAGCAGTTATCTCGGACAGGGAAACTACACCTTC. Protein: CASSYLGQGNYTF.

This clonotype was found a few times. The chain links TRBV11-2 to TRBJ2-2; tentatively, D is TRBD2 (5 bases). Germline V lookup: CDR1 SGHAT, CDR2 FQNNGV. The length of the CDR3 is 13 residues. V lost 4 bases to trimming and J lost 7 bases, with 10 bases between them. In nucleotides, the CDR3 is TGTGCCAGCAGCTCGGGGTGGCGCGGGGAGCTGTTTTTT. It yields the protein CASSSGWRGELFF.

The rearrangement uses TRBV7-2 and TRBJ2-5, with D maybe TRBD2 (5 bases). Trimming took off 3 bases at V and 4 bases at J, with 15 bases between the two ends. CDR1 and CDR2 (germline): SGHTA, FQGNSA. The CDR3 consists of 15 residues. The CDR3 nucleotides read TGTGCCAGCAGCTTTTGGAGGAAGGTACGAGAGACCCAGTACTTC. It specifies CASSFWRKVRETQYF.

The V gene is TRBV6-6, the J gene TRBJ1-5; D gene ambiguous. CDR1 MNHNY and CDR2 SVGAGI come from the germline V gene (reference sequence). V lost 6 bases and J 4 bases, leaving 13 bases between the germline ends. This CDR3 region has 14 residues. This chain's CDR3 is CASSKISGNQPQHF. The CDR3, as DNA: TGTGCCAGCAGCAAAATTTCGGGTAATCAGCCCCAGCATTTT.

This clonotype was counted a few times. The chain employs TRBV6-5 and TRBJ1-2; D gene ambiguous. The germline V gene encodes CDR1 MNHEY and CDR2 SVGAGI. The CDR3 is 14 residues long. Trimming took off 3 bases at V and 6 bases at J, with 14 bases between the two ends. This chain's CDR3 is CASSYLGSWDGYTF. The CDR3 nucleotides are TGTGCCAGCAGTTATCTGGGGAGTTGGGATGGCTACACCTTC.

This clonotype showed up just a few times. The chain employs TRBV6-5 and TRBJ1-4, with TRBD1 matching over 9 bases. Germline lookup yields CDR1 MNHEY and CDR2 SVGAGI. The CDR3 is made up of 15 amino acids. V lost 5 bases to trimming and J lost 7 bases; unmatched junction nucleotides: 8. The CDR3 protein is CASSSPGQGREKLFF. The CDR3, as DNA: TGTGCCAGCAGTAGCCCGGGACAGGGTCGTGAAAAACTGTTTTTT.

The chain carries TRBV9 and TRBJ1-4, with D possibly being TRBD1 (5 bases). The germline V gene encodes CDR1 SGDLS and CDR2 YYNGEE. V was clipped by 3 bases and J by 7 bases, with 13 bases between them. The CDR3 sequence is 14 residues long. CDR3 coding DNA: TGTGCCAGCAGCGGTGAGGGGAGCTTTGAAAAACTGTTTTTT. This encodes CASSGEGSFEKLFF.

The rearrangement uses TRBV5-1 and TRBJ2-7; D is undetermined. The CDR3 has 14 residues. Germline V gene sequence: CDR1 SGHRS, CDR2 YFSETQ. V lost 0 bases and J 3 bases, leaving 10 bases between the germline ends. The CDR3 here is CASSLVGPFYEQYF. CDR3 coding DNA: TGCGCCAGCAGCTTGGTAGGACCCTTCTACGAGCAGTACTTC.

The chain couples TRBV7-3 to TRBJ1-2; 7 nucleotides match TRBD1. In germline, CDR1 is SGHTA, CDR2 FQGTGA. Trimming removed 4 bases from V and 4 bases from J; junction bases left unmatched: 12. This CDR3 has 16 amino acids. CDR3 DNA sequence: TGTGCCAGCAGCTCCAACTCACGGACAGGCCCCTATGGCTACACCTTC. It yields the protein CASSSNSRTGPYGYTF.

This clonotype was seen a handful of times. This rearrangement joins TRBV29-1 to TRBJ2-3; 8 positions match TRBD2. CDR1 is SQVTM, CDR2 ANQGSEA, per germline. The CDR3 covers 14 residues. The trim removed 1 base at V and 4 bases at J, leaving 4 bases unmatched. The CDR3 spells CSVEGGAGADTQYF. CDR3 bases: TGCAGCGTTGAAGGGGGAGCGGGAGCAGATACGCAGTATTTT.

This clonotype was found a few times. V is TRBV3-1 and J is TRBJ2-7, with TRBD1 matching over 10 bases. The CDR3 loop spans 16 amino acids. CDR1 is LGHDT and CDR2 is YNNKEL in the germline V gene (reference sequence). V shed 4 bases and J 1 base; nucleotides not matched to a gene: 7. DNA for the CDR3: TGTGCCAGCAGCCGAGGACAGGGGGTGGGGTCCTACGAGCAGTACTTC. This translates into CASSRGQGVGSYEQYF.

This chain connects TRBV7-6 to TRBJ2-7, with D possibly TRBD2 on 5 matching bases. Trimming pared 4 bases from V and 1 base from J, leaving 11 bases between. The CDR3 has 14 amino acids. CDR1 SGHVS and CDR2 FNYEAQ come from the germline V gene. The CDR3 here is CASSYITRSYEQYF. The DNA for the CDR3 is TGTGCCAGCAGCTATATTACTAGGTCCTACGAGCAGTACTTC.

The rearrangement uses TRBV3-1 and TRBJ2-7, with unresolved D. The CDR3 covers 13 residues. Trimming left V 4 bases short and J 3 bases short, with 10 bases between. Germline CDR1 is LGHDT and CDR2 is YNNKEL (reference sequence). The CDR3 DNA sequence: TGTGCCAGCAGCCGGGCCTACGACTACGAGCAGTACTTC. Its translation is CASSRAYDYEQYF.

The chain carries TRBV7-2 and TRBJ2-5; 9 nucleotides align to TRBD2. The J call may be incorrect, as the DNA end agrees better with TRBJ2-7. Looked up from germline, CDR1 is SGHTA and CDR2 is FQGNSA. CDR3 length: 15 amino acids. The CDR3 here is CASSFRSSGVGEQYF. The CDR3, as DNA: TGTGCCAGCAGCTTCCGCTCTAGCGGGGTAGGCGAGCAGTACTTC.

About this clonotype itself: An end of the junction does not agree with germline; a read error may underlie this. The chain has TRBV11-2 and TRBJ1-2; 10 nucleotides agree with TRBD1. The CDR3 runs 14 residues. Germline-derived CDR1 and CDR2 are SGHAT and FQNNGV. CDR3 amino acids: CASSWDGTGDGYTF. CDR3 in DNA: TGCGCCAGCAGCTGGGACGGGACAGGGGATGGCTACACCTTC.

This chain links TRBV5-6 with TRBJ2-5; 8 bases map to TRBD1. The germline V gene encodes CDR1 SGHDT and CDR2 YYEEEE. The CDR3 is made up of 17 amino acids. Germline trimming cut 0 bases from V and 4 bases from J; bases unmatched to any gene: 11. CDR3 sequence (DNA): TGTGCCAGCAGCTTGGAGGAGGACAGGGAGGTTAGAGAGACCCAGTACTTC. It translates to CASSLEEDREVRETQYF.

This clonotype has a handful of counts. The chain carries TRBV7-6 and TRBJ1-4; D might be TRBD1 (5 bases). This CDR3 contains 14 residues. Germline assignment: CDR1 SGHVS and CDR2 FNYEAQ. The V and J ends lost 6 bases and 6 bases respectively, with 14 bases between them. The CDR3 DNA sequence: TGTGCCAGCAGTCCCGGCAGGGACTATGAAAAACTGTTTTTT. Its translation: CASSPGRDYEKLFF. The whole variable domain, remainder taken from reference TRBV7-6 and TRBJ1-4, is GAGVSQSPRYKVTKRGQDVALRCDPISGHVSLYWYRQALGQGPEFLTYFNYEAQQDKSGLPNDRFSAERPEGSISTLTIQRTEQRDSAMYRCASSPGRDYEKLFFGSGTQLSVL.

The rearrangement joins TRBV18 to TRBJ2-1; no firm D call. Germline CDR1 is KGHSH and CDR2 is LQKENI. V was shortened by 0 bases and J by 5 bases, with 5 bases between the two germline ends. CDR3 length: 13 residues. CDR3 protein: CASSPPSDNEQFF. DNA of the CDR3: TGTGCCAGCTCACCACCGTCGGACAATGAGCAGTTCTTC.

Only a few counts were recorded for this clonotype. V gene TRBV20-1 combines with J gene TRBJ2-5; D perhaps matches TRBD2 (6 bases). The germline CDR1 and CDR2 sequences are DFQATT and SNEGSKA (reference sequence). CDR3 length: 13 amino acids. The CDR3 protein is CSAGWTGKETQYF. The CDR3 nucleotides are TGCAGCGCGGGGTGGACGGGGAAAGAGACCCAGTACTTC.

The V and J genes are TRBV7-9 and TRBJ2-1; possibly TRBD1 or TRBD2 for D (5 bases each). This CDR3 is built from 15 residues. The germline CDR1 and CDR2 sequences are SEHNR and FQNEAQ (reference sequence). Trimming removed 4 bases from V and 7 bases from J, with 17 bases in between. The CDR3 protein is CASSSGAPVINEQFF. Written as DNA, the CDR3 is TGTGCCAGCAGCTCCGGGGCCCCGGTAATAAATGAGCAGTTCTTC.